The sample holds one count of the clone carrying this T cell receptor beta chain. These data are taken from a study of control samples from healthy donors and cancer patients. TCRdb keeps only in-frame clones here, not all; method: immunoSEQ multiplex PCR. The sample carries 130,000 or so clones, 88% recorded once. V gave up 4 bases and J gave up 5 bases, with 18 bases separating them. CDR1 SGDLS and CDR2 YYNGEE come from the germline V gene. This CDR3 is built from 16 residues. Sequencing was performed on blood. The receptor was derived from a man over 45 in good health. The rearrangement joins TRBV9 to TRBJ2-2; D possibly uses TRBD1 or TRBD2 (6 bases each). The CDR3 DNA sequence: TGTGCCAGCAGCCGACAGGCCAGGAGGGTGACCGGGGAGCTGTTTTTT. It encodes CASSRQARRVTGELFF.